This T cell receptor (beta chain) was identified in a study of shared clonotypes between healthy human individuals. Investigators spread the genomic DNA of each subset evenly over several immunoSEQ plates. The assay was immunoSEQ multiplex PCR, and TCRdb's table has in-frame clones only and misses some. The table includes some 1,100,000 clones, about 80% detected once. In germline, CDR1 is LNHNV, CDR2 YYDKDF (reference sequence). V shed 5 bases and J shed 4 bases, with 14 bases lying between them. The CDR3 extends over 15 amino acids. The sample was memory CD4+ T cells from PBMCs. Subset meaning: CD45RA-negative fraction. The V gene is TRBV15, the J gene TRBJ1-4; D is possibly TRBD1 (5 bases). The TCR comes from a man aged 18 to 30 in good health. Some clones in this sample may be carry-over from other donors' samples. CDR3 sequence: CATSRSGTGNEKLFF. The CDR3 DNA is TGTGCCACCAGCCGATCCGGGACTGGTAATGAAAAACTGTTTTTT.